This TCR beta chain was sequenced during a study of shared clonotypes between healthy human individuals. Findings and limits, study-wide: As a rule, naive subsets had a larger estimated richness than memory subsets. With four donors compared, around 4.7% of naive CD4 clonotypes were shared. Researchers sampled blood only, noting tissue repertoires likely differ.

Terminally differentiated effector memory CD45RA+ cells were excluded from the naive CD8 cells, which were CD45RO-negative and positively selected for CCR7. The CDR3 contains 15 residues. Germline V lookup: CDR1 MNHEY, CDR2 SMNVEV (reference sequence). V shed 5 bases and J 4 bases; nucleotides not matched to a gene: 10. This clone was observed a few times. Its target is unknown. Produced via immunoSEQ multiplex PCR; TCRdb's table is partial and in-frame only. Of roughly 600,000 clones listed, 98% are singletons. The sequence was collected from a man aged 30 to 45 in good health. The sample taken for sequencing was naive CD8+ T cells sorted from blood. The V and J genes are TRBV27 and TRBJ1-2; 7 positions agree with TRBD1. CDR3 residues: CASSPQSTGAYGYTF. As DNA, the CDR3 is TGTGCCAGCAGTCCGCAATCAACAGGGGCCTATGGCTACACCTTC.